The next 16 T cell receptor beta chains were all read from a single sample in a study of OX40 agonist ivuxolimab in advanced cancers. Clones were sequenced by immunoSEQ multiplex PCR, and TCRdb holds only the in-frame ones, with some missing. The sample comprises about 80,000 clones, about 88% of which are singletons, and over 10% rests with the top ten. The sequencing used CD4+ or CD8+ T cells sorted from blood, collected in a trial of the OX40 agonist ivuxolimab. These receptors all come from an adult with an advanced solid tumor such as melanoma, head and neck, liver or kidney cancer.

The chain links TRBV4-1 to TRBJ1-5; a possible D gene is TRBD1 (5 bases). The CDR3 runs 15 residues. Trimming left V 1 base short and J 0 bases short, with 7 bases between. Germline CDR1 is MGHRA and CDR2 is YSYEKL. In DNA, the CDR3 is TGCGCCAGCAGCCAAGCGAGGGGTAGCAATCAGCCCCAGCATTTT. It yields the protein CASSQARGSNQPQHF.

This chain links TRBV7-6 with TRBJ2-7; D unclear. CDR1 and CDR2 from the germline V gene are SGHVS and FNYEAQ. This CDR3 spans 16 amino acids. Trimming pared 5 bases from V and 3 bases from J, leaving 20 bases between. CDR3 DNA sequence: TGTGCCAGCAGCCAAAGGTTGGGATCCCCTCTCTACGAGCAGTACTTC. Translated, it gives CASSQRLGSPLYEQYF.

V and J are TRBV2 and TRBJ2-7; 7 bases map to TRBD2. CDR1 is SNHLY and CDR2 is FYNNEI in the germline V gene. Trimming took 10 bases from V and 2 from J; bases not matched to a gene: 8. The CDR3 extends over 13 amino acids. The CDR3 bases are TGTGCCACCCAGGTGGGGGGGACCTACGAGCAGTACTTC. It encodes CATQVGGTYEQYF. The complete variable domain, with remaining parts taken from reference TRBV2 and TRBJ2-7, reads EPEVTQTPSHQVTQMGQEVILRCVPISNHLYFYWYRQILGQKVEFLVSFYNNEISEKSEIFDDQFSVERPDGSNFTLKIRSTKLEDSAMYFCATQVGGTYEQYFGPGTRLTVT.

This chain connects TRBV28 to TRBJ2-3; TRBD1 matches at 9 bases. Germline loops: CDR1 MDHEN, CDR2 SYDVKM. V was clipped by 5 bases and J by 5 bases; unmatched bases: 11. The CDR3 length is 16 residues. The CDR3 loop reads CASSPRGQGTLDTQYF. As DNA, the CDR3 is TGTGCCAGCAGTCCTCGGGGACAGGGAACGTTAGATACGCAGTATTTT.

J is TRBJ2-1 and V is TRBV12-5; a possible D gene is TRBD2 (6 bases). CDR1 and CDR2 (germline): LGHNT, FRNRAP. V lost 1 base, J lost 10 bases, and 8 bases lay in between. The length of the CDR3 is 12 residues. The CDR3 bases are TGTGCTAGTGGTTTGGGGACTACCGAGCAGTTCTTC. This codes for CASGLGTTEQFF. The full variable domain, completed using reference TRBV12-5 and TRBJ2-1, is DARVTQTPRHKVTEMGQEVTMRCQPILGHNTVFWYRQTMMQGLELLAYFRNRAPLDDSGMPKDRFSAEMPDATLATLKIQPSEPRDSAVYFCASGLGTTEQFFGPGTRLTVL.

In DNA form, the CDR3 reads TGTGCCAGCAGAGAATCACGGTCCCTCGCCTACGAGCAGTACTTC. Residues: CASRESRSLAYEQYF. This chain links TRBV5-4 with TRBJ2-7, with D uncertain. Looked up from germline, CDR1 is SGHNT and CDR2 is YYREEE (reference sequence). The ends were cut back, 5 bases at V and 2 bases at J, with 17 bases in the middle. CDR3 length: 15 amino acids.

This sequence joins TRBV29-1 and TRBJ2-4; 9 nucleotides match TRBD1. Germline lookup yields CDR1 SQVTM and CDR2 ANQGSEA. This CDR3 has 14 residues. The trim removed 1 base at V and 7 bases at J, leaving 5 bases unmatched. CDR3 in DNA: TGCAGCGTTGAAGGGGACAGGGAAGAGAACATTCAGTACTTC. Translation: CSVEGDREENIQYF.

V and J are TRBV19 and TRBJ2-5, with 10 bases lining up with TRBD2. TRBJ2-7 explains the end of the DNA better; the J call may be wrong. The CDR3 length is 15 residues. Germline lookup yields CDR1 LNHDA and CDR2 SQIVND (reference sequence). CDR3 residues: CASSIGLAGDYEQYF. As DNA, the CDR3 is TGTGCCAGTAGTATAGGGCTAGCGGGAGACTACGAGCAGTACTTC.

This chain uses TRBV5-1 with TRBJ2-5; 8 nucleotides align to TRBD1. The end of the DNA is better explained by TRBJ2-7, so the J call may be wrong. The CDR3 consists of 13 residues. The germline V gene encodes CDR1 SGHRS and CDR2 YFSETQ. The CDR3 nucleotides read TGCGCCAGCAGTGGGGGACAGGACTACGAGCAGTACTTC. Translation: CASSGGQDYEQYF.

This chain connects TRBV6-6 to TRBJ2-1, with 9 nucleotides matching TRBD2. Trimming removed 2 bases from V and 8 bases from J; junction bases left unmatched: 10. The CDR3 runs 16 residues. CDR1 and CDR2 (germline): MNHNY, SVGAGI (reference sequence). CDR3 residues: CASSYLGGRAGDEQFF. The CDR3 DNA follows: TGTGCCAGCAGTTACCTAGGCGGGAGGGCCGGCGATGAGCAGTTCTTC.

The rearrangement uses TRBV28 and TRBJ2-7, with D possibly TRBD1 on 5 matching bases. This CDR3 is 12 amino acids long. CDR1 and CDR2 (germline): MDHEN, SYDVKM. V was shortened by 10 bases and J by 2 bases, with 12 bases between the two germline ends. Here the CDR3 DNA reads TGTGCCACCAATGACAGAGCCTACGAGCAGTACTTC. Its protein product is CATNDRAYEQYF.

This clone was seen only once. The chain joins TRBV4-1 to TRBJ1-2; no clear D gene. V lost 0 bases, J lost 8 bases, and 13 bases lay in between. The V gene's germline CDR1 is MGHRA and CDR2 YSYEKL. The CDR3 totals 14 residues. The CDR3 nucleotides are TGCGCCAGCAGCCAAGATCGGAGGGTAGGGGGCTACACCTTC. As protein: CASSQDRRVGGYTF.

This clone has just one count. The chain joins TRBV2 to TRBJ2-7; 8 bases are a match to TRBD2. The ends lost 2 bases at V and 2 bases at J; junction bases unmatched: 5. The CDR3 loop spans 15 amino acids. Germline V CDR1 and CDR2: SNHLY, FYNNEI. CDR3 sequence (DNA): TGTGCCAGCAGTGAAAGACTAGCGATGGCCTACGAGCAGTACTTC. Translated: CASSERLAMAYEQYF. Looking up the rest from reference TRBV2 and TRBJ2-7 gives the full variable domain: EPEVTQTPSHQVTQMGQEVILRCVPISNHLYFYWYRQILGQKVEFLVSFYNNEISEKSEIFDDQFSVERPDGSNFTLKIRSTKLEDSAMYFCASSERLAMAYEQYFGPGTRLTVT.

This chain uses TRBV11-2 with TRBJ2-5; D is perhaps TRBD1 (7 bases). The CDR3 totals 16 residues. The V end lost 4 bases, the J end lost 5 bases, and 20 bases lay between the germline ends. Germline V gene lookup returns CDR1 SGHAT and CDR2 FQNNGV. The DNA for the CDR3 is TGTGCCAGCAGCTGGTTGGGACAGACAGGAGGGGAGACCCAGTACTTC. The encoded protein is CASSWLGQTGGETQYF.

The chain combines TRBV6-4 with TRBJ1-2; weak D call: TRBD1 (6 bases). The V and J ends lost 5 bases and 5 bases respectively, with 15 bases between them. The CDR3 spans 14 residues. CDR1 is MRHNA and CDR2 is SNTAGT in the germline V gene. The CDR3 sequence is CASSFVGGRYGYTF. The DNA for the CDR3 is TGTGCCAGCAGTTTCGTTGGGGGCAGGTATGGCTACACCTTC.

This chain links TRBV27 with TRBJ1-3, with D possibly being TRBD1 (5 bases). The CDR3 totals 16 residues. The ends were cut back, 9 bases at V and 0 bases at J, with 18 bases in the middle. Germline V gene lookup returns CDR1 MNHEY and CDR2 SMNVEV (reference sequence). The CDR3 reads CASLRPRGGSGNTIYF. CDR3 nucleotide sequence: TGTGCCAGTCTCCGTCCAAGGGGAGGCTCTGGAAACACCATATATTTT.